This TCR beta chain was retrieved from a study of yellow fever vaccine responses in identical twins. Whole-study results and caveats: As reported, the vaccine T cell response of twins seemed partly convergent and partly personalized.

Germline V lookup: CDR1 SGDLS, CDR2 YYNGEE. V lost 3 bases, J lost 2 bases, and 9 bases lay in between. CDR3 length equals 14 residues. One entry per CDR3 protein results from TCRdb running MiXCR on the RT-PCR reads. Among under 12,000 distinct CDR3 sequences listed, more than 65% were seen once. This clonotype was observed a handful of times. Its target is unknown. The source material was T cells from blood (PBMCs), unsorted or a sorted subset (not recorded which), sampled before or after yellow fever vaccination (not recorded which). The chain carries TRBV9 and TRBJ2-1; perhaps TRBD1 as D (6 bases). The TCR originated in a woman younger than 35 who received the yellow fever vaccine. CDR3 amino acids: CASSDPGAYNEQFF. The CDR3 nucleotides read TGTGCCAGCAGCGACCCAGGGGCCTACAATGAGCAGTTCTTC.